This T cell receptor (beta chain) came from a study of CD4 T cells in relation to SARS-CoV-2 and coronaviruses. Study details: Shared crossreactive spike epitopes were mapped to their HLA restriction. General observations from the study: Crossreactivity was assessed only for spike protein, not other viral proteins. In around three fifths of donors, memory CD4+ clonotypes crossrecognized SARS-CoV-2 and at least one common cold coronavirus spike.

With regard to this clone: No antigen is known for it.

Before the COVID-19 pandemic, during about 2010-2018, CD4+ T cells were taken from unexposed donors. CD4 enrichment then naive enrichment separated naive from memory CD4+ cells. The method was immunoSEQ multiplex PCR; TCRdb's version includes in-frame clones alone and lacks a portion of them. Among roughly 63,000 clones listed, roughly 93% were seen once. Material for sequencing was naive CD4+ T cells from PBMCs. The sample's subset: naive CD4+ T cells isolated by negative enrichment. The TCR sequence derives from a human donor in good health.

The CDR3 loop reads CASSYSGLPLHF. CDR3 bases: TGTGCCAGCAGTTACTCAGGGCTGCCCCTCCACTTT. This rearrangement joins TRBV2 to TRBJ1-6; possible D gene TRBD1, 5 bases. Looked up from germline, CDR1 is SNHLY and CDR2 is FYNNEI. The CDR3 contains 12 residues. V lost 5 bases to trimming and J lost 13 bases, with 12 bases between them.